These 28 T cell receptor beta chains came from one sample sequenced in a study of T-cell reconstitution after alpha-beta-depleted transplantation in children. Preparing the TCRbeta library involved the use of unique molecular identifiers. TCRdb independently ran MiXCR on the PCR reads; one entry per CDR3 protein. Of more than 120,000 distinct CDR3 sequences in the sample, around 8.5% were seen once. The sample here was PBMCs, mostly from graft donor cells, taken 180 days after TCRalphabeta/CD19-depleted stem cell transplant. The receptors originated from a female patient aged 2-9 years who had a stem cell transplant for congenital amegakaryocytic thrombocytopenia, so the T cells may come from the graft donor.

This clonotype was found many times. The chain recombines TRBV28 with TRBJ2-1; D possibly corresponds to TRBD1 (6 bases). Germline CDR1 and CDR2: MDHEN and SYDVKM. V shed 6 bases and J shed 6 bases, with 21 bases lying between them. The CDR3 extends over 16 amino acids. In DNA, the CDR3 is TGTGCCAGCAGCCTCAGGGGTCGATCAACCTCCAATGAGCAGTTCTTC. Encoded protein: CASSLRGRSTSNEQFF. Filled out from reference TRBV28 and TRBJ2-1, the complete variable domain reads DVKVTQSSRYLVKRTGEKVFLECVQDMDHENMFWYRQDPGLGLRLIYFSYDVKMKEKGDIPEGYSVSREKKERFSLILESASTNQTSMYLCASSLRGRSTSNEQFFGPGTRLTVL.

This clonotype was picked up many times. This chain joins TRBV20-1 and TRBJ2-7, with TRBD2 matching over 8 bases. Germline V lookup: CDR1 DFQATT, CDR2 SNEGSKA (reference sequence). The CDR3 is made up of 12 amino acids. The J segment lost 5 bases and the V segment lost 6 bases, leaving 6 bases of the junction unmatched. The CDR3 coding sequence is TGCAGTGCGGCGGGGGGCGTCCACGAGCAGTACTTC. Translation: CSAAGGVHEQYF.

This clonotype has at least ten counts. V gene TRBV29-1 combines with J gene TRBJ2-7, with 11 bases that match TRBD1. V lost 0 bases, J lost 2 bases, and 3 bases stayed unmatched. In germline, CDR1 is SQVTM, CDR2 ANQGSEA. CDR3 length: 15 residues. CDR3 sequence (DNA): TGCAGCGTTGAAGATTCGGACAGGGGGCCCTACGAGCAGTACTTC. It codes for CSVEDSDRGPYEQYF.

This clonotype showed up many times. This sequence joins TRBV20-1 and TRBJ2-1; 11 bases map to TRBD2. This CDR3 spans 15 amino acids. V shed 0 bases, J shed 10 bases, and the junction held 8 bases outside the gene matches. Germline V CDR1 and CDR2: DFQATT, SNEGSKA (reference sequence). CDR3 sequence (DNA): TGCAGTGCTAGAGAGGTAATAGCGGGAGGGTTCGAGCAGTTCTTC. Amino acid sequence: CSAREVIAGGFEQFF.

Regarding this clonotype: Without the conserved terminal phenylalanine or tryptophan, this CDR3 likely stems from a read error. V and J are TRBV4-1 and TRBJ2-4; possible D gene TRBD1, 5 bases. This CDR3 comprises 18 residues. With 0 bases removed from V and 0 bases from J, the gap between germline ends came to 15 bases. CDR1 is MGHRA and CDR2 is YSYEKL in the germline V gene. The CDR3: CASSQDSIDRRAKNIQYL. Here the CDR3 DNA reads TGCGCCAGCAGCCAAGATTCGATCGACAGAAGAGCCAAAAACATTCAGTACCTC.

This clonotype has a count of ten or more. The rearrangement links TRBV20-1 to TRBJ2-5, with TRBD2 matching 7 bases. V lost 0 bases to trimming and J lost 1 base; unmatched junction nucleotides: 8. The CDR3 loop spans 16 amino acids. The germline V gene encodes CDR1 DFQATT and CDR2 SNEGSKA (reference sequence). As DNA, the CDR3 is TGCAGTGCTAGAGAGGCACGGGGGGACTTCCAAGAGACCCAGTACTTC. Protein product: CSAREARGDFQETQYF.

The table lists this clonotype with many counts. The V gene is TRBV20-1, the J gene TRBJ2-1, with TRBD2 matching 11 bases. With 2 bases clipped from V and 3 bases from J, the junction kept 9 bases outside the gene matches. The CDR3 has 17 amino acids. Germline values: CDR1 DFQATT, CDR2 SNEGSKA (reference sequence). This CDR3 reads CSARQKSSGRLYNEQFF. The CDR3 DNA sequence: TGCAGTGCTAGACAAAAATCTAGCGGGAGGCTCTACAATGAGCAGTTCTTC.

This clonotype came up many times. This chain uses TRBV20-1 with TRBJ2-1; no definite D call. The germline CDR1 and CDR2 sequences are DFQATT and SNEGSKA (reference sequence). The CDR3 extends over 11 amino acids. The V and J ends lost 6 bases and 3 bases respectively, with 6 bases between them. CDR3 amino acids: CSARNYNEQFF. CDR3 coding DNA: TGCAGTGCACGAAACTACAATGAGCAGTTCTTC.

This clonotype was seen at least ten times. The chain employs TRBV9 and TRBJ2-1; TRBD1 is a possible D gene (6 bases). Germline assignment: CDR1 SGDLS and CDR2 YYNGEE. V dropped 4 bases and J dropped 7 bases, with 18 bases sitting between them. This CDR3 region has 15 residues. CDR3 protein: CASSTGTLWGNEQFF. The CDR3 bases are TGTGCCAGCAGCACCGGGACACTGTGGGGGAATGAGCAGTTCTTC.

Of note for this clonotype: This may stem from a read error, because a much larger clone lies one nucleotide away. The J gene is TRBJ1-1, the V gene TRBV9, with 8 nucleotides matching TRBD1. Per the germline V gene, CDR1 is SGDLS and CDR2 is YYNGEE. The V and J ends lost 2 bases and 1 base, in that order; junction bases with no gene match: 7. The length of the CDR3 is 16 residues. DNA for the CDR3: TGTGCCAGCAGCGTGGTGGACAGGGTTTCGAACACTGAAGCTTTCTTT. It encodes CASSVVDRVSNTEAFF.

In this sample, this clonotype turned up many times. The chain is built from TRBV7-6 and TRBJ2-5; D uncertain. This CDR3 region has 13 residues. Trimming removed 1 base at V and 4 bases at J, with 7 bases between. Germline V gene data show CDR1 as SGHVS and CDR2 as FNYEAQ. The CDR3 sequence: CASSLGQVETQYF. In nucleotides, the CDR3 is TGTGCCAGCAGCTTAGGGCAGGTAGAGACCCAGTACTTC.

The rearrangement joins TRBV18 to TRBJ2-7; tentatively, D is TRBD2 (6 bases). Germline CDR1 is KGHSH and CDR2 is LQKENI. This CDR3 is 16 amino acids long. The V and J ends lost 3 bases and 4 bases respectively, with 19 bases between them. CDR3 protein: CASSPGGRAAPYEQYF. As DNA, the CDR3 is TGTGCCAGCTCACCGGGGGGTAGAGCGGCCCCTTACGAGCAGTACTTC.

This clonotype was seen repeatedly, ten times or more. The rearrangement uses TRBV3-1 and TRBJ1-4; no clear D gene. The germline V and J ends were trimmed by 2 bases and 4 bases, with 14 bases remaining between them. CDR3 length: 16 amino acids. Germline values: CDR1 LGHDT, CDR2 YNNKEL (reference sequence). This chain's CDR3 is CASSQPRRGSNEKLFF. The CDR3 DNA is TGTGCCAGCAGCCAACCCAGACGGGGTAGTAATGAAAAACTGTTTTTT.

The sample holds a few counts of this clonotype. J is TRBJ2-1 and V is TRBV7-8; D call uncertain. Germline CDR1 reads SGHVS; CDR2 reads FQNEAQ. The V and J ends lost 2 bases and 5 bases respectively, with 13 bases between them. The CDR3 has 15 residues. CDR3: CASSLSRLFNNEQFF. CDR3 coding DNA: TGTGCCAGCAGCTTATCGCGGCTCTTCAACAATGAGCAGTTCTTC.

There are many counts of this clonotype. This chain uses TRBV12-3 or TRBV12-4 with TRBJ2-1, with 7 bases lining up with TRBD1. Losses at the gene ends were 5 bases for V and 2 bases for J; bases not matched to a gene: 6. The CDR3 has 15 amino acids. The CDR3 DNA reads TGTGCCAGCAGTCCCCTCGGGACAGCCTACAATGAGCAGTTCTTC. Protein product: CASSPLGTAYNEQFF.

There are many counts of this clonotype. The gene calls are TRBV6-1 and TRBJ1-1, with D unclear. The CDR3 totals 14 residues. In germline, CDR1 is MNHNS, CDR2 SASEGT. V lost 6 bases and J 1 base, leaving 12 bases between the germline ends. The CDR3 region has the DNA TGTGCCAGCAGCCCCGACGGGTCGAACACTGAAGCTTTCTTT. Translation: CASSPDGSNTEAFF.

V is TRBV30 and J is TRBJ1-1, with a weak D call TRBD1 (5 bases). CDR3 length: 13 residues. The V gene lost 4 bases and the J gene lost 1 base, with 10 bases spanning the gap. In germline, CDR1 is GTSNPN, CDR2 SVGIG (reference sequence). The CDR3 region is CAWKAGWNTEAFF. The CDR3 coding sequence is TGTGCCTGGAAAGCAGGGTGGAACACTGAAGCTTTCTTT.

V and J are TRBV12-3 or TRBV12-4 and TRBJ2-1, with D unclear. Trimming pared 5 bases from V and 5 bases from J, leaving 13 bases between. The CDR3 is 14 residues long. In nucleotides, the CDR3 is TGTGCCAGCAGTACCGGTCCCAGCCACAATGAGCAGTTCTTC. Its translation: CASSTGPSHNEQFF.

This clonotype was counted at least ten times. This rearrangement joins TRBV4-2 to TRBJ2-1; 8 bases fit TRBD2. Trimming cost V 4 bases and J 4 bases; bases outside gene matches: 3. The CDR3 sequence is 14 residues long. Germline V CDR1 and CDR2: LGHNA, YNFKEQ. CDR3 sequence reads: CASSLGTRYNEQFF. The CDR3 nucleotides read TGTGCCAGCAGCCTCGGGACTAGATACAATGAGCAGTTCTTC.

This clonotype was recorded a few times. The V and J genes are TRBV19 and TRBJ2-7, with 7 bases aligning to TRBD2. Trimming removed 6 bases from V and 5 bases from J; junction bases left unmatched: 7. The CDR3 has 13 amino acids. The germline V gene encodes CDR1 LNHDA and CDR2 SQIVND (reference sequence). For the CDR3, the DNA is TGTGCCAGTAGCCCCTGGCTAGCGGACGAGCAGTACTTC. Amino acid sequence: CASSPWLADEQYF.

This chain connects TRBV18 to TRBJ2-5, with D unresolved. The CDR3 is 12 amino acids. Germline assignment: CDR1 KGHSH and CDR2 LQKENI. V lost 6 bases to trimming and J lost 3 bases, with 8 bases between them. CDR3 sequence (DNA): TGTGCCAGCTCGAGGCCGGAAGAGACCCAGTACTTC. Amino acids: CASSRPEETQYF.

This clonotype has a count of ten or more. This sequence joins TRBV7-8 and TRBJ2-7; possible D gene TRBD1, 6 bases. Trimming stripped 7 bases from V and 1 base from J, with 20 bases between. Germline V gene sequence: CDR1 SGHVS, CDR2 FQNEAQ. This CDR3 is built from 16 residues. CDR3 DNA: TGTGCCAGCACCCCGAGTCTGTGGACAGCTTCCTACGAGCAGTACTTC. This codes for CASTPSLWTASYEQYF.

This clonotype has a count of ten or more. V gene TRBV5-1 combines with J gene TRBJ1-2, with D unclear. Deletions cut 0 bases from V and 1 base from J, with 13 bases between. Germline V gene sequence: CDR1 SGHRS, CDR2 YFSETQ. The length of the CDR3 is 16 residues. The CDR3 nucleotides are TGCGCCAGCAGCTTGGTCGTAGGAGGACTTAACTATGGCTACACCTTC. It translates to CASSLVVGGLNYGYTF.

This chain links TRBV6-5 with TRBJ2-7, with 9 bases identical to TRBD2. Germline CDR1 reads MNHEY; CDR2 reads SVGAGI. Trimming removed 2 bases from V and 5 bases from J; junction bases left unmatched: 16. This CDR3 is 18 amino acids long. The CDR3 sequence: CASSYRGGLAGTPDEQYF. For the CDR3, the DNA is TGTGCCAGCAGTTACCGTGGTGGGCTAGCGGGGACCCCGGACGAGCAGTACTTC.

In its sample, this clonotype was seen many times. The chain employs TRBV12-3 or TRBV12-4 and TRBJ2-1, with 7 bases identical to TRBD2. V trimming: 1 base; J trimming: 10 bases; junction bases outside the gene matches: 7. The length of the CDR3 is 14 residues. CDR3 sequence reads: CASSLEAGVGEQFF. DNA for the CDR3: TGTGCCAGCAGTTTAGAGGCGGGAGTCGGGGAGCAGTTCTTC.

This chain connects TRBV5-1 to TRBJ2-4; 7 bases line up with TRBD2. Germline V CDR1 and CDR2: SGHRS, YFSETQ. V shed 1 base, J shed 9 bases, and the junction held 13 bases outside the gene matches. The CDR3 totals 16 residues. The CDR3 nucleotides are TGCGCCAGCAGCTTGCTTCTAACTAGCGAAGGATCCATTCAGTACTTC. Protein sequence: CASSLLLTSEGSIQYF.

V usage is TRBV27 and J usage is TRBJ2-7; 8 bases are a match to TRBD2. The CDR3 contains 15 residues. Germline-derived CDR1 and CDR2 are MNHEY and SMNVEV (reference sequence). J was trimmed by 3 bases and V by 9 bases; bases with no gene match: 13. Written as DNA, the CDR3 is TGTGCCAGTCGAGGTATCGGCGGGAGGTACTACGAGCAGTACTTC. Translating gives CASRGIGGRYYEQYF.

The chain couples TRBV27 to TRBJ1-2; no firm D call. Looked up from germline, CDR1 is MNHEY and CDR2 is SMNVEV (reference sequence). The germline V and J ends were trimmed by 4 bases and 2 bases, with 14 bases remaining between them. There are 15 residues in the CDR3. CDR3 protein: CASSSAGTKNYGYTF. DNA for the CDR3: TGTGCCAGCAGTTCCGCAGGAACAAAAAACTATGGCTACACCTTC.